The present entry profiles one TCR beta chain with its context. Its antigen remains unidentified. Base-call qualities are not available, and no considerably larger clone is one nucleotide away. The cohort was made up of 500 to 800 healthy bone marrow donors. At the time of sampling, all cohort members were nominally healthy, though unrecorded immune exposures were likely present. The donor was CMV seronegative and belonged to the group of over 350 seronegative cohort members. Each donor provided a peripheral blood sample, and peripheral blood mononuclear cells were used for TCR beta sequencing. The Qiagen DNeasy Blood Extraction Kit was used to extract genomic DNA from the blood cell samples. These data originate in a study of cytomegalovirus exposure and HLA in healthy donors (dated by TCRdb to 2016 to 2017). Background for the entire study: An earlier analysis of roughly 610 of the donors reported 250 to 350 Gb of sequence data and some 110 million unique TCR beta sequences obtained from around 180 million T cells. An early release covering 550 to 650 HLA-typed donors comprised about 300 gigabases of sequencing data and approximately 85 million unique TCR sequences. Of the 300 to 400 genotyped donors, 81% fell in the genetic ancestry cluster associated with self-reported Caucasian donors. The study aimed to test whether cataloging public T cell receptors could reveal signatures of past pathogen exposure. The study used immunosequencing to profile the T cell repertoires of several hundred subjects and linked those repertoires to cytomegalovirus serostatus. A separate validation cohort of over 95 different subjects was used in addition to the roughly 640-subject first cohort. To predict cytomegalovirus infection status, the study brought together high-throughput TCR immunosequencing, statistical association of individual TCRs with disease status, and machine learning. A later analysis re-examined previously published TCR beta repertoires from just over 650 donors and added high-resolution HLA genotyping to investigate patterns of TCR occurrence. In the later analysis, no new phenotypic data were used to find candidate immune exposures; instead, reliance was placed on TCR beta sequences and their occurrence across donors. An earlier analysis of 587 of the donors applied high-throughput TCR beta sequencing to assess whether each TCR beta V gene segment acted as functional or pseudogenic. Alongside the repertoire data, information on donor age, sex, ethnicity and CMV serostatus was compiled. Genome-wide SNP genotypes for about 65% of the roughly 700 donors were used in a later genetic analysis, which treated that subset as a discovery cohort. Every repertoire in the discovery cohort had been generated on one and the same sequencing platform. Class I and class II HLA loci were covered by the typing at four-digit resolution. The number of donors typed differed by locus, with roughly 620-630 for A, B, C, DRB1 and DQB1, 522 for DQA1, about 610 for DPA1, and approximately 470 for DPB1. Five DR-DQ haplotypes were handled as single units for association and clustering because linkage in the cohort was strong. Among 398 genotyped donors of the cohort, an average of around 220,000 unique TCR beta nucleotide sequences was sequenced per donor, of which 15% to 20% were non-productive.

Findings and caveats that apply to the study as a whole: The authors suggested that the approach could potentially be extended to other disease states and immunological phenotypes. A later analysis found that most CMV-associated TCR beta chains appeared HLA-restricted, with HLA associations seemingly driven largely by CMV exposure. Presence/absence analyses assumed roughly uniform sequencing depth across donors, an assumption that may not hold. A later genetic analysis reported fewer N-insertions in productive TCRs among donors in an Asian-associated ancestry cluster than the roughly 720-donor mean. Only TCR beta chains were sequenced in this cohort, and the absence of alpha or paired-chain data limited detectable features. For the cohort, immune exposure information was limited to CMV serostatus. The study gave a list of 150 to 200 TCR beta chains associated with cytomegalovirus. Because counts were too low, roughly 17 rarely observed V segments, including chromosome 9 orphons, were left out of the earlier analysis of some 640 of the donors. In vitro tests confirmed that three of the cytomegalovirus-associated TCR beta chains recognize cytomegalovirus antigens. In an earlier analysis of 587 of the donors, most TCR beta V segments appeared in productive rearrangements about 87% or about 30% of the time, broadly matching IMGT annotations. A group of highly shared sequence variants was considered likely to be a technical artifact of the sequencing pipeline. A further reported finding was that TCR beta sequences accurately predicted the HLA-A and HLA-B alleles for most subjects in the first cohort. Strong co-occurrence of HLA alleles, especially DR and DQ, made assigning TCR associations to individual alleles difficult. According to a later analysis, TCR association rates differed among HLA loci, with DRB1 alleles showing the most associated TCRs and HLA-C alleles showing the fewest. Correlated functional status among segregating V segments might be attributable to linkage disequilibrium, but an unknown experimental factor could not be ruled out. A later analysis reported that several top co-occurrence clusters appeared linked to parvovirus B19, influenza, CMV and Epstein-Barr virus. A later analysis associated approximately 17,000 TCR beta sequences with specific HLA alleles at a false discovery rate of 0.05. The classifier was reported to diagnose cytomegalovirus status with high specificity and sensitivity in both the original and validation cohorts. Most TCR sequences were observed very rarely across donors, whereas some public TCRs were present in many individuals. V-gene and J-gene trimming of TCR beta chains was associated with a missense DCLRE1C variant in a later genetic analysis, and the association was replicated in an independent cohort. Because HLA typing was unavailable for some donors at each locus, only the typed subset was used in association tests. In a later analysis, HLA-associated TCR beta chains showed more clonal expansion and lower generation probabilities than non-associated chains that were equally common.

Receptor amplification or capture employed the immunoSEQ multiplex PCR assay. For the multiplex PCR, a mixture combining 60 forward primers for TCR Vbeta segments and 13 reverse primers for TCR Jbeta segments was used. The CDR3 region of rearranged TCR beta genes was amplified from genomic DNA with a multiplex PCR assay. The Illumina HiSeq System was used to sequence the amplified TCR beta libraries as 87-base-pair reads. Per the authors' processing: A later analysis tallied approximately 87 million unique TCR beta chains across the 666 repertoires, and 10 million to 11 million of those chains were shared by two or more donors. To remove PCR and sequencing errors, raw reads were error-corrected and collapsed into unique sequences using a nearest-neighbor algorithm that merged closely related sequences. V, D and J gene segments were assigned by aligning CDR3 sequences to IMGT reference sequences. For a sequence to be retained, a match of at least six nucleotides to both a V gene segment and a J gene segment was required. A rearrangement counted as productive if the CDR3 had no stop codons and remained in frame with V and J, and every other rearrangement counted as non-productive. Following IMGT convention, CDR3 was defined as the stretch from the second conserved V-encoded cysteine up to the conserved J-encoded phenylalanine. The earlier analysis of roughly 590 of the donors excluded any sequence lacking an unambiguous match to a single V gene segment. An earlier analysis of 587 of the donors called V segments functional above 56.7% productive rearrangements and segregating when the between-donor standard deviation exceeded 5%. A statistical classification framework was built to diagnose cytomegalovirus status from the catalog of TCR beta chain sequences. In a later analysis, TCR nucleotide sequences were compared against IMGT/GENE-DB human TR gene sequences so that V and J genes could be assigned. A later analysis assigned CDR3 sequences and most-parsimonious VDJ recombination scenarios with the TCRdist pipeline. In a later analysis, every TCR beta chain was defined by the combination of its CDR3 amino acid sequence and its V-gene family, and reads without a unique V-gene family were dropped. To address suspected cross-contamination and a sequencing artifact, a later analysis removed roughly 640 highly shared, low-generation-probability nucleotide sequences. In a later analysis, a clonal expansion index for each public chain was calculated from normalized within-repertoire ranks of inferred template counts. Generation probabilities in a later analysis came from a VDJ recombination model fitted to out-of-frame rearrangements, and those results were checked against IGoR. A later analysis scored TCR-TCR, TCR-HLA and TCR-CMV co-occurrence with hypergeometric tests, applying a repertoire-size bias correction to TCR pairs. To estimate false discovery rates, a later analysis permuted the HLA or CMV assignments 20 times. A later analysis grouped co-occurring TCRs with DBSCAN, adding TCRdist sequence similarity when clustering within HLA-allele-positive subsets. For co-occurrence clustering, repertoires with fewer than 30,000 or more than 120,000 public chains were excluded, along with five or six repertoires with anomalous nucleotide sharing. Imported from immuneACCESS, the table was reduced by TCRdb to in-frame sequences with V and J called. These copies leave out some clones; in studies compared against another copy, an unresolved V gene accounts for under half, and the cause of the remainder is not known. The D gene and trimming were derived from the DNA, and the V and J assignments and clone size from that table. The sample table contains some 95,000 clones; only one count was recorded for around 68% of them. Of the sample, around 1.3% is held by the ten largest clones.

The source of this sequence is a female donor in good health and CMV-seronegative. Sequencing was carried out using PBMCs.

The CDR3 here reads CASSTEGDRGDLTYEQYF. The DNA is TGTGCCAGTAGTACCGAGGGGGACAGGGGGGACCTCACCTACGAGCAGTACTTC. The rearranged chain carries TRBV19 and TRBJ2-7; TRBD1 agrees with 11 junctional bases. Sequences LNHDA (CDR1) and SQIVND (CDR2) are obtained from the germline V gene (reference sequence). The CDR3 contains 18 residues, cysteine and phenylalanine counted. The entry retains the CDR3 DNA only, 54 bases that are in frame from base 1. From V the trimming removes 4 bases and from J it removes 2 bases, while the gene matches leave 13 bases of the junction unaccounted for. With all but the CDR3 taken from the reference TRBV19 and TRBJ2-7 genes, the full variable domain is: DGGITQSPKYLFRKEGQNVTLSCEQNLNHDAMYWYRQDPGQGLRLIYYSQIVNDFQKGDIAEGYSVSREKKESFPLTVTSAQKNPTAFYLCASSTEGDRGDLTYEQYFGPGTRLTVT.